This T cell receptor (beta chain) was obtained from a study of CD8+ T cells in alopecia areata. Germline CDR1 GTSNPN, CDR2 SVGIG (reference sequence). Trimming shortened V by 2 bases and J by 7 bases, and 11 bases separated the two germline ends. This CDR3 contains 12 residues. Remarks on this clone: Additional DNA sequences in this sample encode the identical CDR3.

Investigators isolated RNA and reverse transcribed it into cDNA to act as the sequencing template. This table comes from immunoSEQ multiplex PCR, and its TCRdb copy is limited to in-frame clones, with some not included. The repertoire holds about 98,000 clones, with about 40% as singletons. The chain employs TRBV30 and TRBJ1-2; D is perhaps TRBD1 (6 bases). This sequence originates from a human donor with alopecia areata. The specimen was CD4+ T cells sorted from blood. The CDR3 sequence: CAWSSGRGGYTF. The CDR3, as DNA: TGTGCCTGGAGTAGTGGCAGGGGTGGCTACACCTTC.